A selection of T cell receptor beta chains follows, all from one sample in a study of blood T cell repertoires in COVID-19. Sequencing was performed with immunoSEQ multiplex PCR; in TCRdb, only in-frame clones are kept and a portion is missing. This sample carries tens of thousands of clones, roughly 90% of them seen once, and the ten largest clones take 0.95% to 1.5%. The sequencing sample was made of peripheral blood. These receptors all come from a woman aged 60-75 years with acute or convalescent COVID-19. The CDR3 runs from the conserved cysteine through the conserved F or W.

j_gene	v_gene	CDR3aa
TRBJ2-1	TRBV10-2	CASSPGLAGDNEQFF
TRBJ1-2	TRBV25-1	CASSPPGTAANYGYTF
TRBJ2-5	TRBV4-3	CASSQDLARGETQYF
TRBJ1-1	TRBV19	CASGFGRVNTEAFF
TRBJ2-6	TRBV7-3	CASSLIGVRFSGANVLTF
TRBJ1-5	TRBV19	CASSIDGAGARQPQHF
TRBJ1-1	TRBV30	CAWSNRDTEAFF
TRBJ2-1	TRBV7-6	CASSLTSGGSYNEQFF
TRBJ2-1	TRBV5-1	CASSSGLAGEQFF
TRBJ2-1	TRBV2	CASTGAVGGNEQFF
TRBJ2-3	TRBV7-2	CASSFERSILTDTQYF
TRBJ1-3	TRBV3-1/TRBV3-2	CASSQTRYSGNTIYF
TRBJ2-4	TRBV7-8	CASSLVPRGVGQAKNIQYF
TRBJ2-1	TRBV19	CASSPRYNEQFF
TRBJ1-1	TRBV18	CASSRGLGDTEAFF